One T cell receptor beta chain is described in this entry. The sample comes from a study of blood T cells in healthy people across ages. The total RNA that was extracted per sample amounted to at least 5.5 micrograms. A sample-barcoded 5' primer and a J-beta primer mix were used in a second PCR of roughly 7 to 11 cycles. TCRdb ran MiXCR on the 5' RACE reads and lists one entry per CDR3 protein. Here the sample spans about 760,000 distinct CDR3 sequences, around 25% being singletons. CDR1 is LGHNA and CDR2 is YSLEER in the germline V gene. CDR3 length: 14 residues. These data were also reused for a study on T cells of mothers and their children. Per that study: Maternal samples each gave over 9 million TCR beta CDR3 reads, and child samples some 2.8 million each.

The V gene is TRBV4-3, the J gene TRBJ2-5, with 7 bases matching TRBD1. Gene TRBJ2-7 matches the end of the DNA better, so the J call may be wrong. This TCR derives from a boy aged 5 to 17 in good health. Sequencing was done on a sample of blood. Here the CDR3 reads CASSQDTGDYEQYF. In nucleotides, the CDR3 is TGCGCCAGCAGCCAAGATACAGGGGACTACGAGCAGTACTTC.